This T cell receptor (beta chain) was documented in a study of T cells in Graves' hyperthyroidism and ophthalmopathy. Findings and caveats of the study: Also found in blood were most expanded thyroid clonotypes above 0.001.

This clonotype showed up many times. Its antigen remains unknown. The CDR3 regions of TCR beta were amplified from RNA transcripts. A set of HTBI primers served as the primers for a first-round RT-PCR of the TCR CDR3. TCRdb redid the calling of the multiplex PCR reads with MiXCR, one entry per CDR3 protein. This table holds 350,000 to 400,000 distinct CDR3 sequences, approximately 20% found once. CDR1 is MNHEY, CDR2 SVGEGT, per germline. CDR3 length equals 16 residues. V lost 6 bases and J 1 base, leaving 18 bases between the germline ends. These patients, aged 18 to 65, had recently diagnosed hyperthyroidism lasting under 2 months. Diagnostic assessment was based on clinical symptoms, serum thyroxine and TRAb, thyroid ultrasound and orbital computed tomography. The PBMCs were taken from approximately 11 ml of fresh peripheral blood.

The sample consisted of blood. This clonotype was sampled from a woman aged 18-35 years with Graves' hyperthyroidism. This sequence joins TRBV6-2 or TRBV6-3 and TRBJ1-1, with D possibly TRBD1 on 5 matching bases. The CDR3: CASSDSGAIGNTEAFF. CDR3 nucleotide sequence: TGTGCCAGCAGCGACAGTGGAGCTATTGGGAACACTGAAGCTTTCTTT.